This T cell receptor (beta chain) was sequenced for a study of T-cell reconstitution after alpha-beta-depleted transplantation in children. The study, taken as a whole, reports: Reported findings indicate that, about two months after transplant, alpha-beta T cells came from several hundred expanded clones, which were derived from non-depleted graft cells. A year post-transplant, T-cell counts and diversity derived mostly from newly produced T cells. Some patients' high day-60 TCRbeta diversity was traced to surviving recipient T cells and thymic progenitors.

CDR3 length: 13 residues. V lost 3 bases and J lost 7; bases outside the gene matches: 4. The germline CDR1 and CDR2 sequences are LGHNA and YSLEER. This clonotype was seen a few times. No antigen is known for it. The authors prepared the TCRbeta library with unique molecular identifiers. Each CDR3 protein is one row after TCRdb ran MiXCR on the PCR reads. The profile covers approximately 70,000 distinct CDR3 sequences, with around 4.7% appearing a single time and 18% taken by the ten largest. The receptor comes from a boy in the first two years of life who had a stem cell transplant for acute myeloid leukemia, so the T cells may come from the graft donor. Sequences were derived from PBMCs, mostly from graft donor cells, sampled 180 days after TCRalphabeta/CD19-depleted stem cell transplant. The genes are TRBV4-3 and TRBJ1-2, with 8 bases identical to TRBD1. The CDR3 is CASSHGQGLGYTF. The CDR3 DNA sequence: TGCGCCAGCAGCCACGGACAGGGCCTTGGCTACACCTTC.